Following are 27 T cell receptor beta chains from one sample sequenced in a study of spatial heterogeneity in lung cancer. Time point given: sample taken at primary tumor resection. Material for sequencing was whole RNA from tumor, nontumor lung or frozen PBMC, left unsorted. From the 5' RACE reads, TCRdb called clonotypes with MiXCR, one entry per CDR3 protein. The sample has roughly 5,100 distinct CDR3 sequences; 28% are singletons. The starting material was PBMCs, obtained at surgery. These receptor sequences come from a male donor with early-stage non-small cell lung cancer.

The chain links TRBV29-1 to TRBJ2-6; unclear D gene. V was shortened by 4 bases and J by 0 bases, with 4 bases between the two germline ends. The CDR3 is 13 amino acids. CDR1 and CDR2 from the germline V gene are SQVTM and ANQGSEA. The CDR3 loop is CSVARSGANVLTF. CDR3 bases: TGCAGCGTTGCCCGCTCTGGGGCCAACGTCCTGACTTTC.

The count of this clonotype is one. CDR3 loop: CASSLRSDAGQFF. The CDR3 region has the DNA TGTGCCAGCAGTTTAAGGTCTGACGCCGGGCAGTTCTTC. The chain combines TRBV12-3 or TRBV12-4 with TRBJ2-1; D gene uncertain. The germline V and J ends were trimmed by 2 bases and 12 bases, with 14 bases remaining between them. CDR3 size: 13 residues.

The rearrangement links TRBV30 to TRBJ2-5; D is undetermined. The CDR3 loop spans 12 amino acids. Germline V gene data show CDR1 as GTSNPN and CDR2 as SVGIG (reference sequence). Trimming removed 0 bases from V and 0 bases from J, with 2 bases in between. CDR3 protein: CAWSVYQETQYF. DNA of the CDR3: TGTGCCTGGAGTGTATACCAAGAGACCCAGTACTTC. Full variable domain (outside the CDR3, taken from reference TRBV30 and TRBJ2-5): SQTIHQWPATLVQPVGSPLSLECTVEGTSNPNLYWYRQAAGRGLQLLFYSVGIGQISSEVPQNLSASRPQDRQFILSSKKLLLSDSGFYLCAWSVYQETQYFGPGTRLLVL.

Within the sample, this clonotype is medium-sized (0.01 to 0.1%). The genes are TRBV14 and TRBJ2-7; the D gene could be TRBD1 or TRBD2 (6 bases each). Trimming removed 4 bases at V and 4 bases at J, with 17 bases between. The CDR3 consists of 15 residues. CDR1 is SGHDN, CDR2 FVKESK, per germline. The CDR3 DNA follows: TGTGCCAGCAGCCGAGGAGCCGGGGGCCTTTACGAGCAGTACTTC. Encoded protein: CASSRGAGGLYEQYF.

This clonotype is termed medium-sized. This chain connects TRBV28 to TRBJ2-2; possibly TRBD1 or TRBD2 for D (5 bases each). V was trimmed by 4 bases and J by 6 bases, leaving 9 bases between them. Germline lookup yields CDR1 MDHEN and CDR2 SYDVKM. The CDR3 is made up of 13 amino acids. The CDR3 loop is CASSSGAPGELFF. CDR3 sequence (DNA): TGTGCCAGCAGTTCCGGGGCGCCCGGGGAGCTGTTTTTT. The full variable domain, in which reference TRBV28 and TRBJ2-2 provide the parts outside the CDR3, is DVKVTQSSRYLVKRTGEKVFLECVQDMDHENMFWYRQDPGLGLRLIYFSYDVKMKEKGDIPEGYSVSREKKERFSLILESASTNQTSMYLCASSSGAPGELFFGEGSRLTVL.

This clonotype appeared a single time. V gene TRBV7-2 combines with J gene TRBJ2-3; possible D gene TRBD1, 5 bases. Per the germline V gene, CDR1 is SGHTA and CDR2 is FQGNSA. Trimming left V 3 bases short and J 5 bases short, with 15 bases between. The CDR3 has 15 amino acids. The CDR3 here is CASSLWGSGGDTQYF. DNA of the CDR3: TGTGCCAGCAGCTTGTGGGGCTCGGGTGGAGATACGCAGTATTTT.

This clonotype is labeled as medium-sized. In DNA, the CDR3 is TGTGCCAGCAGCCTTACCCGAGCTGGGGCCAACGTCCTGACTTTC. This translates into CASSLTRAGANVLTF. V usage is TRBV7-9 and J usage is TRBJ2-6; D remains ambiguous. Per the germline V gene, CDR1 is SEHNR and CDR2 is FQNEAQ (reference sequence). This CDR3 has 15 residues. Trimming took 5 bases from V and 2 from J, leaving 10 bases between them.

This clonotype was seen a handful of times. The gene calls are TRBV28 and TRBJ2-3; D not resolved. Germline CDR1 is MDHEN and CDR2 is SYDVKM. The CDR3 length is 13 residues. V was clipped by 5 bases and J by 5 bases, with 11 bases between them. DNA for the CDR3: TGTGCCAGCAGTCCCCCAACTGGAGATACGCAGTATTTT. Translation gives CASSPPTGDTQYF.

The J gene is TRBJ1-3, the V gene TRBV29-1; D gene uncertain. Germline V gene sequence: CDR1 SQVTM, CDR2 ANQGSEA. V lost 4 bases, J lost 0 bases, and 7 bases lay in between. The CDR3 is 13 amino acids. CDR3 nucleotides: TGCAGCGTTGTACTGAGCTCTGGAAACACCATATATTTT. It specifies CSVVLSSGNTIYF.

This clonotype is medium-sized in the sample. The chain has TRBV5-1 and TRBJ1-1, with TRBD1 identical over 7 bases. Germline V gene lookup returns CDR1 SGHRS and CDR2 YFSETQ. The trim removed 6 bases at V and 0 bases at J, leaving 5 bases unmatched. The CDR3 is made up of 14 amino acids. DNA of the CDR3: TGCGCCAGCACCCTGACAGGGCTGAACACTGAAGCTTTCTTT. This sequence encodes CASTLTGLNTEAFF.

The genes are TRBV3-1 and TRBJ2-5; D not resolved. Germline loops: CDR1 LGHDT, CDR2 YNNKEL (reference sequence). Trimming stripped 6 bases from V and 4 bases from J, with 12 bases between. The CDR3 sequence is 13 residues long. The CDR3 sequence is CASSFRFRETQYF. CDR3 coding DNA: TGTGCCAGCAGTTTTAGATTCAGAGAGACCCAGTACTTC.

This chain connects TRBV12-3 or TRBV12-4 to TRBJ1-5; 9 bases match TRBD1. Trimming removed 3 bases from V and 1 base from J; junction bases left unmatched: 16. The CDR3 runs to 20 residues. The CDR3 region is CASSFYRYLDRGESNQPQHF. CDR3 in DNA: TGTGCCAGCAGTTTTTATCGTTACCTCGACAGGGGGGAGAGCAATCAGCCCCAGCATTTT.

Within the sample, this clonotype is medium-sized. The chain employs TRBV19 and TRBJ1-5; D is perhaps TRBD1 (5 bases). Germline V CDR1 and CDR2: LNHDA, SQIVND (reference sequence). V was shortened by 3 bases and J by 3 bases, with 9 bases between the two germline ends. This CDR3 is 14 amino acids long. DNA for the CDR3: TGTGCCAGTAGTATCTGGGGGAACAATCAGCCCCAGCATTTT. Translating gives CASSIWGNNQPQHF.

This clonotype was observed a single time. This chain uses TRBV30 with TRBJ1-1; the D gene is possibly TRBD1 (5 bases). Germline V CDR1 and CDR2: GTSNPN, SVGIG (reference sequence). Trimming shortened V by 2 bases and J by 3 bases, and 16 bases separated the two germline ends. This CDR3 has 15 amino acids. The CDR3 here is CAWSRDEGLYTEAFF. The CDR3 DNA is TGTGCCTGGAGTAGAGATGAGGGGCTCTACACTGAAGCTTTCTTT.

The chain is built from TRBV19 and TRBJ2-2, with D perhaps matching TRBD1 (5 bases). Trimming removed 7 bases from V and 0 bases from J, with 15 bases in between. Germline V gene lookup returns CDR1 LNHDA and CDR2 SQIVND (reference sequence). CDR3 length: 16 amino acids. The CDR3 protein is CASMEGESANTGELFF. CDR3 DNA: TGTGCCAGTATGGAAGGGGAATCCGCGAACACCGGGGAGCTGTTTTTT. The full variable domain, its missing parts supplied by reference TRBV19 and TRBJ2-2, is DGGITQSPKYLFRKEGQNVTLSCEQNLNHDAMYWYRQDPGQGLRLIYYSQIVNDFQKGDIAEGYSVSREKKESFPLTVTSAQKNPTAFYLCASMEGESANTGELFFGEGSRLTVL.

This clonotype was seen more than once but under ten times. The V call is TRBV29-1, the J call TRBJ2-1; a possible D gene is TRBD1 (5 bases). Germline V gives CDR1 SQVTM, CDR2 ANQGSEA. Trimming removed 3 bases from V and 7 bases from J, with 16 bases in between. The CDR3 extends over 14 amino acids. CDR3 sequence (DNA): TGCAGCGTTGAGGGAACAGGATTCCTGAATGAGCAGTTCTTC. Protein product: CSVEGTGFLNEQFF.

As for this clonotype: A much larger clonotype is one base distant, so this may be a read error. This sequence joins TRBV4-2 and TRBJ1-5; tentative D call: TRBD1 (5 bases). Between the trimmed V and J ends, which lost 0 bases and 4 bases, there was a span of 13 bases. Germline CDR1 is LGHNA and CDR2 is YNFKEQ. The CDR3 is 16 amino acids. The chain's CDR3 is CASSQDRPGMNQPQHF. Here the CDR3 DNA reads TGTGCCAGCAGCCAAGATCGGCCAGGGATGAATCAGCCCCAGCATTTT.

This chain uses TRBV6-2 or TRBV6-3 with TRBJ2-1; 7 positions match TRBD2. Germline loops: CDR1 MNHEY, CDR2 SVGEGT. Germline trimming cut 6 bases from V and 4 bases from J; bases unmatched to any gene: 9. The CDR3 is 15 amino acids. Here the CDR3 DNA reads TGTGCCAGCAGCTGGGGACTACTGAAATACAATGAGCAGTTCTTC. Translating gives CASSWGLLKYNEQFF.

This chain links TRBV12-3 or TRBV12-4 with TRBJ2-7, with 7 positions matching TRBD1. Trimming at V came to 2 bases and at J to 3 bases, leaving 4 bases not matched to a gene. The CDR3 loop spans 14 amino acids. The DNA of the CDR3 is TGTGCCAGCAGTTTATGGGACAGACGCTACGAGCAGTACTTC. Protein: CASSLWDRRYEQYF.

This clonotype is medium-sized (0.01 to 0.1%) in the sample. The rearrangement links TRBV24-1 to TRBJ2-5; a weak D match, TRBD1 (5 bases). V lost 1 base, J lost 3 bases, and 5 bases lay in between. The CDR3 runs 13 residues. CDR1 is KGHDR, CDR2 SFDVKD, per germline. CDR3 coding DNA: TGTGCCACCAGTGATTTCAGGGAAGAGACCCAGTACTTC. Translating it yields CATSDFREETQYF.

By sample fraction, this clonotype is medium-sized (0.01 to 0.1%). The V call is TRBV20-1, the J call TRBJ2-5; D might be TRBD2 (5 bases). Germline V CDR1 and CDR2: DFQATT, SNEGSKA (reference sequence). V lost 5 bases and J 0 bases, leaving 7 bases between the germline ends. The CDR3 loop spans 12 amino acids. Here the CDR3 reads CSASGDQETQYF. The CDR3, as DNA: TGCAGTGCTTCCGGGGACCAAGAGACCCAGTACTTC.

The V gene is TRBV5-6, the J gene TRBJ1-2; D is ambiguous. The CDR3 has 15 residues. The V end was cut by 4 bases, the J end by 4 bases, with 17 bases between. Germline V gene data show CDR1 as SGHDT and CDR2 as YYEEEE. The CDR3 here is CASSQAPGKTYGYTF. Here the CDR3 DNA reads TGTGCCAGCAGCCAGGCCCCGGGGAAAACCTATGGCTACACCTTC.

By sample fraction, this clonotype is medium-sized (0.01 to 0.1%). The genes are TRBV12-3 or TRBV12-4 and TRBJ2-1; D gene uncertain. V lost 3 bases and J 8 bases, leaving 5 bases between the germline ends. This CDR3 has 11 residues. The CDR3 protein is CASSFGDEQFF. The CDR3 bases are TGTGCCAGCAGTTTTGGTGATGAGCAGTTCTTC.

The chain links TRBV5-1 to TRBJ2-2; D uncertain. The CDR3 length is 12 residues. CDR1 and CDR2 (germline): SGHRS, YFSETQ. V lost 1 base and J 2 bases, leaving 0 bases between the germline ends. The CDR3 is CASSLNTGELFF. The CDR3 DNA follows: TGCGCCAGCAGCTTGAACACCGGGGAGCTGTTTTTT. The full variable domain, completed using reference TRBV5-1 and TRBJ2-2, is KAGVTQTPRYLIKTRGQQVTLSCSPISGHRSVSWYQQTPGQGLQFLFEYFSETQRNKGNFPGRFSGRQFSNSRSEMNVSTLELGDSALYLCASSLNTGELFFGEGSRLTVL.

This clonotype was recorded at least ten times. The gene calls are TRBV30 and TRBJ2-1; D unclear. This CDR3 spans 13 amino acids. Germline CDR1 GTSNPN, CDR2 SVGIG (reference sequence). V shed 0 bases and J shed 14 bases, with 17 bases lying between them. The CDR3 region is CAWSVGEARQKFF. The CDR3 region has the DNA TGTGCCTGGAGTGTAGGAGAGGCCCGCCAGAAGTTCTTC.

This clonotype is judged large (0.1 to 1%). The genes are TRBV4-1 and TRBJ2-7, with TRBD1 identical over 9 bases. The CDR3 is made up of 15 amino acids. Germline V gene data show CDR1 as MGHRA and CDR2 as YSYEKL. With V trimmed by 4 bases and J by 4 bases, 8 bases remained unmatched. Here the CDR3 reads CASSRAQGAGYEQYF. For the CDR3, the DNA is TGCGCCAGCAGCCGAGCACAGGGGGCTGGGTACGAGCAGTACTTC.

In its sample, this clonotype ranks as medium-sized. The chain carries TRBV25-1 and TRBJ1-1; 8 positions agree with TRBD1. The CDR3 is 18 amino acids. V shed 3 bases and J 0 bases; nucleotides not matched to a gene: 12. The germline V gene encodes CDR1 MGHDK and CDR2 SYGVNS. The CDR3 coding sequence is TGTGCCAGCAGTGAGGGGCAGGGGGCAGAAATGATGAACACTGAAGCTTTCTTT. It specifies CASSEGQGAEMMNTEAFF.